These 5 T cell receptor beta chains originate from one sample sequenced in a study of T cells in Graves' hyperthyroidism and ophthalmopathy. RNA transcripts were the template for amplifying TCR beta CDR3 regions. Primed by the HTBI set, a first-round RT-PCR was run on the TCR CDR3. TCRdb fed the multiplex PCR reads into MiXCR, producing one record per CDR3 protein. The sample carries about 660,000 distinct CDR3 sequences, 40% to 55% recorded once. The sequenced material came from peripheral blood or thyroid tissue (not recorded which). These receptors came from an adult man with Graves' disease, either hyperthyroidism or ophthalmopathy (not recorded which).

In regard to this clonotype: Mismatch with germline at one junction end may stem from a read error. V usage is TRBV15 and J usage is TRBJ1-4; D is undetermined. The germline gives CDR1 LNHNV, CDR2 YYDKDF (reference sequence). The CDR3 has 13 amino acids. The CDR3 DNA reads as TGTGCCACCAGTAGAGCTGGCCAGTTGGAACTGTTTTTT. Protein product: CATSRAGQLELFF.

The V gene is TRBV6-1, the J gene TRBJ1-2; D gene unclear. The germline V gene encodes CDR1 MNHNS and CDR2 SASEGT. V shed 3 bases and J shed 7 bases, with 12 bases lying between them. The CDR3 extends over 13 amino acids. The CDR3 region is CASSELGMAGYTF. The CDR3 bases are TGTGCCAGCAGTGAGTTGGGGATGGCTGGCTACACCTTC.

This clonotype was picked up many times. This chain links TRBV14 with TRBJ1-1; 8 nucleotides agree with TRBD1. The CDR3 runs 15 residues. Per germline, CDR1 SGHDN and CDR2 FVKESK. The V segment lost 5 bases and the J segment 3 bases; nucleotides outside the gene matches: 8. CDR3 in amino acids: CASSLRTGRDTEAFF. In nucleotides, the CDR3 is TGTGCCAGCAGCTTACGGACAGGGAGGGACACTGAAGCTTTCTTT.

In the case of this clonotype: This could be a read error, since a much larger clone is one nucleotide away. The rearrangement links TRBV24-1 to TRBJ1-6, with unresolved D. The CDR3 has 11 residues. V was shortened by 6 bases and J by 15 bases, with 11 bases between the two germline ends. The germline CDR1 and CDR2 sequences are KGHDR and SFDVKD. Here the CDR3 DNA reads TGTGCCACCAGTTACTCGCAGGTCCTCCACTTT. This translates into CATSYSQVLHF.

The chain joins TRBV19 to TRBJ1-1; 7 bases match TRBD1. The CDR3 has 15 residues. Germline lookup yields CDR1 LNHDA and CDR2 SQIVND (reference sequence). The J segment lost 0 bases and the V segment lost 4 bases, leaving 5 bases of the junction unmatched. The CDR3 here is CASSTQTGLNTEAFF. The CDR3 DNA is TGTGCCAGTAGTACCCAGACAGGGCTGAACACTGAAGCTTTCTTT.